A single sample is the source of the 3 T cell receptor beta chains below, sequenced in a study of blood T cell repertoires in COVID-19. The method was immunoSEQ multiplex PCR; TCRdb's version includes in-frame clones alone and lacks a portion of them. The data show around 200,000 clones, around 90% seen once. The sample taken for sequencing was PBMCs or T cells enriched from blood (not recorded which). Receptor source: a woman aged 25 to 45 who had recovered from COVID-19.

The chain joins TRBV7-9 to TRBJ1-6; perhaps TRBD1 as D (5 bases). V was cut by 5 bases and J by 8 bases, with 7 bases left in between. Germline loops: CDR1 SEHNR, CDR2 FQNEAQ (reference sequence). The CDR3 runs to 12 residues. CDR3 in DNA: TGTGCCAGCAGCCGCAGGGATTCACCCCTCCACTTT. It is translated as CASSRRDSPLHF. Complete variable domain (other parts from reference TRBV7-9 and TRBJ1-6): DTGVSQNPRHKITKRGQNVTFRCDPISEHNRLYWYRQTLGQGPEFLTYFQNEAQLEKSRLLSDRFSAERPKGSFSTLEIQRTEQGDSAMYLCASSRRDSPLHFGNGTRLTVT.

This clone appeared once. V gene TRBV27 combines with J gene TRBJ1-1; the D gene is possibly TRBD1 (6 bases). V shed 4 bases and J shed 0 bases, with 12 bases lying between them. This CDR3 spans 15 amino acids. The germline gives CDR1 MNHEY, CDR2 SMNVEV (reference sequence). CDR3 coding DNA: TGTGCCAGCAGTTCCGGTTGGGGGCTGAACACTGAAGCTTTCTTT. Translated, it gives CASSSGWGLNTEAFF.

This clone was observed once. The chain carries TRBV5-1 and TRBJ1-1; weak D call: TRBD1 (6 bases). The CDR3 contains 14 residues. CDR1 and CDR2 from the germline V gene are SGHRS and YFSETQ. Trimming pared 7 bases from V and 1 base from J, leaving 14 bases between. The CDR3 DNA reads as TGCGCCAGCGGTTTACAGGGAACGAACACTGAAGCTTTCTTT. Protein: CASGLQGTNTEAFF. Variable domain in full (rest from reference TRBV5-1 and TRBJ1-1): KAGVTQTPRYLIKTRGQQVTLSCSPISGHRSVSWYQQTPGQGLQFLFEYFSETQRNKGNFPGRFSGRQFSNSRSEMNVSTLELGDSALYLCASGLQGTNTEAFFGQGTRLTVV.